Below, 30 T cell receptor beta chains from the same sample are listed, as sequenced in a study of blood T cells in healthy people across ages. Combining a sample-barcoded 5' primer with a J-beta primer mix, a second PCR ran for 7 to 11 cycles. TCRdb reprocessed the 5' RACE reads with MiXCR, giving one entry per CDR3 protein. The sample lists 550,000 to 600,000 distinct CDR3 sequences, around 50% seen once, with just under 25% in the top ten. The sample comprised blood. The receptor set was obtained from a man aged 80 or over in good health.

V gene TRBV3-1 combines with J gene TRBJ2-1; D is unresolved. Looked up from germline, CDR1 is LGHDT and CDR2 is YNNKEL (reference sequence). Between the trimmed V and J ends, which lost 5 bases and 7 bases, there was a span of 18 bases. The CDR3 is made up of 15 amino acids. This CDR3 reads CASSDHSAEGNEQFF. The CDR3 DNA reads TGTGCCAGCAGCGACCACTCCGCTGAAGGGAATGAGCAGTTCTTC.

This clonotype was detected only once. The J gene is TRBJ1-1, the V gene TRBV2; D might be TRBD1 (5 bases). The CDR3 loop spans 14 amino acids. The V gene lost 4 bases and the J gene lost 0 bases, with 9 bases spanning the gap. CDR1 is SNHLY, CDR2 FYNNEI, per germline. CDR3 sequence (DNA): TGTGCCAGCAGTGGAAACAGGTTGAACACTGAAGCTTTCTTT. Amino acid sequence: CASSGNRLNTEAFF.

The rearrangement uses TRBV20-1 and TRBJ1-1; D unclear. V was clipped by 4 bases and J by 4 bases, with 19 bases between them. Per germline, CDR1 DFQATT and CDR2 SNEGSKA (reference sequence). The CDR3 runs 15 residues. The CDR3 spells CSATNPAIGSTEAFF. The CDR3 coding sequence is TGCAGTGCTACAAACCCGGCTATAGGGTCCACTGAAGCTTTCTTT.

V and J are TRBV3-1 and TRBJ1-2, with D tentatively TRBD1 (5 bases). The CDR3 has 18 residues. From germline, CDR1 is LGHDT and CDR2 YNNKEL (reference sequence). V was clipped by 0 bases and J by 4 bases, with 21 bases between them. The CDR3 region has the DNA TGTGCCAGCAGCCAAGAGACACGGGGGTCATGGCGCGTCTATGGCTACACCTTC. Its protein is CASSQETRGSWRVYGYTF.

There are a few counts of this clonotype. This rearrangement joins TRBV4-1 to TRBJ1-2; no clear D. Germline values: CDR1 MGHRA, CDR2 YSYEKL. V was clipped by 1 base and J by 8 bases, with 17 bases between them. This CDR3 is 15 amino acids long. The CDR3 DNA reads TGCGCCAGCAGCCAAGCTTCGGTTTCTGGGGTAGGCTACACCTTC. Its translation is CASSQASVSGVGYTF.

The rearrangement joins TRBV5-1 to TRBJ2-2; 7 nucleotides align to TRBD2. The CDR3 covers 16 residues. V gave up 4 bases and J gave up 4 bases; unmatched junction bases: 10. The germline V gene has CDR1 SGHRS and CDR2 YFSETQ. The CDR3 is CASSRTRTTSTGELFF. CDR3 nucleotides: TGCGCCAGCAGCAGGACTAGGACCACTTCCACCGGGGAGCTGTTTTTT. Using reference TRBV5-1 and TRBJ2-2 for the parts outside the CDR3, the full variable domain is KAGVTQTPRYLIKTRGQQVTLSCSPISGHRSVSWYQQTPGQGLQFLFEYFSETQRNKGNFPGRFSGRQFSNSRSEMNVSTLELGDSALYLCASSRTRTTSTGELFFGEGSRLTVL.

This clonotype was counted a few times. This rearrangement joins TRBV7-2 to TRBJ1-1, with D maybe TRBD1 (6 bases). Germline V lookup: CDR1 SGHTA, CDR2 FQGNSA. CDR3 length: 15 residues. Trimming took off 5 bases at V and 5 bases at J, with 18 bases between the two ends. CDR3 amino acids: CASSALGGGRTEAFF. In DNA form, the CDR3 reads TGTGCCAGCAGCGCCTTAGGCGGGGGCAGAACTGAAGCTTTCTTT.

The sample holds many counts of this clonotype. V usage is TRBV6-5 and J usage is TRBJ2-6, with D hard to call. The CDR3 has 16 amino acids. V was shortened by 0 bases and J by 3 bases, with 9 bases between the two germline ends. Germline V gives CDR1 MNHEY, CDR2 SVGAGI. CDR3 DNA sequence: TGTGCCAGCAGTTACTCGACTGGAAGTGGGGCCAACGTCCTGACTTTC. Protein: CASSYSTGSGANVLTF.

The CDR3 coding sequence is TGTGCCAGCAGCGAGGGGTCTTATGGCTACACCTTC. Its translation: CASSEGSYGYTF. V is TRBV5-6 and J is TRBJ1-2; maybe TRBD1 (5 bases). Germline CDR1 is SGHDT and CDR2 is YYEEEE. The CDR3 extends over 12 amino acids. The ends were cut back, 4 bases at V and 5 bases at J, with 9 bases in the middle.

For the CDR3, the DNA is TGTGCCAGCAGTTATCGGGGAGAAGCTTTCTTT. As protein: CASSYRGEAFF. The chain employs TRBV6-6 and TRBJ1-1; no clear D gene. Germline loops: CDR1 MNHNY, CDR2 SVGAGI (reference sequence). There are 11 residues in the CDR3. V was shortened by 3 bases and J by 8 bases, with 7 bases between the two germline ends.

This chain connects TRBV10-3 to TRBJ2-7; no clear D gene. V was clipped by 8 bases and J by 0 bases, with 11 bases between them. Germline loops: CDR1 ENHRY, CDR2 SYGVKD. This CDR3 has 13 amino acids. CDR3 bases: TGTGCCATCGGTGCACAGAGCTCCTACGAGCAGTACTTC. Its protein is CAIGAQSSYEQYF.

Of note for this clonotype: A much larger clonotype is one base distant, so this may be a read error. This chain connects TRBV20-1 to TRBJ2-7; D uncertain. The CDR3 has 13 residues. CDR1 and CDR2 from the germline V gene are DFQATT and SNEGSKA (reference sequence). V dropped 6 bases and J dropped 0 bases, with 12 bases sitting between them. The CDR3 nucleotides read TGCAGTGCCTCGAAGGAGAACTCCTACGAGCAGTACTTC. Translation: CSASKENSYEQYF.

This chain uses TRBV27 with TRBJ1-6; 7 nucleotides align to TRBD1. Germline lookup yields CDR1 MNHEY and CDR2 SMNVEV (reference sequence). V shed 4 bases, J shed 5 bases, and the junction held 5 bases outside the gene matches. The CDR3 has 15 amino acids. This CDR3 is CASSWAGTDNSPLHF. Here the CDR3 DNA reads TGTGCCAGCAGTTGGGCCGGGACAGATAATTCACCCCTCCACTTT.

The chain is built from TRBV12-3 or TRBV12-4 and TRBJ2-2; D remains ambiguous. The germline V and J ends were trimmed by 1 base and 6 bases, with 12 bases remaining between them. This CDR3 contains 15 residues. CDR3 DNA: TGTGCCAGCAGTTTAGTCCCCGGCGGAGCCGGGGAGCTGTTTTTT. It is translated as CASSLVPGGAGELFF.

The CDR3 DNA sequence: TGCAGTGCTAGCCGGATGGCCGTAAGCTCCTACAATGAGCAGTTCTTC. As protein: CSASRMAVSSYNEQFF. The chain couples TRBV20-1 to TRBJ2-1, with D unresolved. V lost 3 bases to trimming and J lost 0 bases, with 15 bases between them. The germline V gene encodes CDR1 DFQATT and CDR2 SNEGSKA (reference sequence). The CDR3 consists of 16 residues.

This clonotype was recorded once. The CDR3 nucleotides read TGTGCCAGCAGCCCAGTAGGAGGAGCAACCTACGAGCAGTACTTC. Translation: CASSPVGGATYEQYF. The chain recombines TRBV7-2 with TRBJ2-7; TRBD2 might be the D (5 bases). The germline V and J ends were trimmed by 5 bases and 2 bases, with 16 bases remaining between them. This CDR3 has 15 residues. Germline CDR1 reads SGHTA; CDR2 reads FQGNSA.

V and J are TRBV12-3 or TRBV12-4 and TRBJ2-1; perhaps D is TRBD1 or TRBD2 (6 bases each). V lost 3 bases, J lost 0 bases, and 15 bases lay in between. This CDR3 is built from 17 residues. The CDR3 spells CASSFGGGLRSYNEQFF. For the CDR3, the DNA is TGTGCCAGCAGTTTTGGTGGGGGGCTACGCTCCTACAATGAGCAGTTCTTC.

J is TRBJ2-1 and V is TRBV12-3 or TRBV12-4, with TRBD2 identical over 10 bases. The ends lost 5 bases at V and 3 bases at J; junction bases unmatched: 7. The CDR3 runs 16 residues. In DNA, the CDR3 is TGTGCCAGCAGTAAAATAGCGGGAGGTGTCTACAATGAGCAGTTCTTC. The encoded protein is CASSKIAGGVYNEQFF.

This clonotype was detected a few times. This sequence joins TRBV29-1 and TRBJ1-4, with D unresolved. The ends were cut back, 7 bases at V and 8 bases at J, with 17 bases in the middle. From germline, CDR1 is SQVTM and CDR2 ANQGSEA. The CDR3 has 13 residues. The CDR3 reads CSASRDRREKLFF. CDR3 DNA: TGCAGCGCCAGCCGGGATCGCAGGGAAAAACTGTTTTTT.

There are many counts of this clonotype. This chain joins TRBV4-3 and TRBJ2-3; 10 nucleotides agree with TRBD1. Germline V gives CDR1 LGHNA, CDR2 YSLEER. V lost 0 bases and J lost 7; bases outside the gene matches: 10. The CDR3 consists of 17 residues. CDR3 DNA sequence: TGCGCCAGCAGCCAAGACCCGGGGACAGGGGTTTCAAATACGCAGTATTTT. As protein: CASSQDPGTGVSNTQYF.

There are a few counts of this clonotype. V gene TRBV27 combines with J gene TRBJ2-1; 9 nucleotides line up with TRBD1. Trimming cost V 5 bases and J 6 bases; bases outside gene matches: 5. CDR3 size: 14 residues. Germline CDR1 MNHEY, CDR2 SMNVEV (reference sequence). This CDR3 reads CASSRDREINEQFF. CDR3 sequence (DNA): TGTGCCAGCAGTCGGGACAGGGAGATCAATGAGCAGTTCTTC.

Here the CDR3 reads CASSGPSGRENEQFF. CDR3 coding DNA: TGTGCCAGCAGTGGACCTAGCGGGAGAGAAAATGAGCAGTTCTTC. V and J are TRBV6-6 and TRBJ2-1; 10 nucleotides agree with TRBD2. The CDR3 has 15 residues. Losses at the gene ends were 5 bases for V and 7 bases for J; bases not matched to a gene: 8. Germline loops: CDR1 MNHNY, CDR2 SVGAGI (reference sequence).

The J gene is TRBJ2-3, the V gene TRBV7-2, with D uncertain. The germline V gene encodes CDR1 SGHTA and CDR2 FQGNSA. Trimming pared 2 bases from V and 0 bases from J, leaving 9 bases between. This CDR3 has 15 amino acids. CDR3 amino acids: CASSLRWASTDTQYF. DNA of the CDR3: TGTGCCAGCAGCTTAAGGTGGGCTAGCACAGATACGCAGTATTTT.

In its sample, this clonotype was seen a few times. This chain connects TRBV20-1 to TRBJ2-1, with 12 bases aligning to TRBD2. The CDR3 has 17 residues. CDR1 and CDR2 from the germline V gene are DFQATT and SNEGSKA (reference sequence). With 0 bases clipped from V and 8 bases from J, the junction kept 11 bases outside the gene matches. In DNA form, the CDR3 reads TGCAGTGCTAGAGATTTGGCTAGCGGGAGGGTCTCCGATGAGCAGTTCTTC. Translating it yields CSARDLASGRVSDEQFF.

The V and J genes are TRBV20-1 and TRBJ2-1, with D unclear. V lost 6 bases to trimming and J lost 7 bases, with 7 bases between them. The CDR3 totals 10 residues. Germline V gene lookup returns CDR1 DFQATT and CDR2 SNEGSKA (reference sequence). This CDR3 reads CSAARNEQFF. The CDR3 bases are TGCAGTGCAGCACGGAATGAGCAGTTCTTC.

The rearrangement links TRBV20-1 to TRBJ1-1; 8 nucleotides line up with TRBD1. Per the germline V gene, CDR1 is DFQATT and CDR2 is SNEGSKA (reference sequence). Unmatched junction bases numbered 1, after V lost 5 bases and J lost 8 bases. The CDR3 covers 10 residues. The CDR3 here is CSAGDREAFF. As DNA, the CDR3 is TGCAGTGCTGGGGACAGGGAAGCTTTCTTT.

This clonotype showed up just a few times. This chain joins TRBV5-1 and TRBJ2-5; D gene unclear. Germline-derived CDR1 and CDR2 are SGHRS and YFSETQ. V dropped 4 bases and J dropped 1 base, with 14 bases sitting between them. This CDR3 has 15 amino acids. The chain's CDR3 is CASSQESRTQETQYF. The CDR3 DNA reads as TGCGCCAGCAGCCAGGAATCTAGAACCCAAGAGACCCAGTACTTC. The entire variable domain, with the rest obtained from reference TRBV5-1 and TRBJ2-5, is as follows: KAGVTQTPRYLIKTRGQQVTLSCSPISGHRSVSWYQQTPGQGLQFLFEYFSETQRNKGNFPGRFSGRQFSNSRSEMNVSTLELGDSALYLCASSQESRTQETQYFGPGTRLLVL.

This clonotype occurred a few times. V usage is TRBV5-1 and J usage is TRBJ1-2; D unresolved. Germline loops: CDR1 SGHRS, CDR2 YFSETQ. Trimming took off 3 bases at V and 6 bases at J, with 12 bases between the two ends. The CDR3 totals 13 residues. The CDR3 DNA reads TGCGCCAGCAGCTCCCCAGGAGAGGATGGCTACACCTTC. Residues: CASSSPGEDGYTF. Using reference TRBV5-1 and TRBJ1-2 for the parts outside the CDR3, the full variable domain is KAGVTQTPRYLIKTRGQQVTLSCSPISGHRSVSWYQQTPGQGLQFLFEYFSETQRNKGNFPGRFSGRQFSNSRSEMNVSTLELGDSALYLCASSSPGEDGYTFGSGTRLTVV.

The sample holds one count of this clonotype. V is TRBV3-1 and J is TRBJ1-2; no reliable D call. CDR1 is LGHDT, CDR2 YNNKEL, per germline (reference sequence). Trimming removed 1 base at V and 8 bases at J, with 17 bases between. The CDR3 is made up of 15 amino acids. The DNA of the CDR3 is TGTGCCAGCAGCCAAGGTGTGGCGCCCCCGGGGGGCTACACCTTC. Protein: CASSQGVAPPGGYTF.

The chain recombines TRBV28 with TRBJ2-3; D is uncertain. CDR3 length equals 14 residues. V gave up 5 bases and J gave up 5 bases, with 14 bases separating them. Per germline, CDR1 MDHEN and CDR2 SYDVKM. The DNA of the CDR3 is TGTGCCAGCAGTCCAAGGCTGGGCATAGATACGCAGTATTTT. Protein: CASSPRLGIDTQYF.